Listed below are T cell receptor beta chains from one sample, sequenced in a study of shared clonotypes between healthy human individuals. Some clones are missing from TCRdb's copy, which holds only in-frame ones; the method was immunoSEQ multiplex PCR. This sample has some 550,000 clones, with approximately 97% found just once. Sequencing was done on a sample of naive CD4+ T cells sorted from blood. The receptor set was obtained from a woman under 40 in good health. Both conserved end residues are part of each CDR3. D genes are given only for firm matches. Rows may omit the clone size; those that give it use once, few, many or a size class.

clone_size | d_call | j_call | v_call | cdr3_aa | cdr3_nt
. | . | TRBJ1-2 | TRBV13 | CASSPGVQTYGYTF | TGTGCCAGCAGCCCAGGGGTGCAGACCTATGGCTACACCTTC
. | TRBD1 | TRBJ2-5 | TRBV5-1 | CASSLVQGAQQGETQYF | TGCGCCAGCAGCTTGGTACAGGGGGCCCAACAAGGCGAGACCCAGTACTTC
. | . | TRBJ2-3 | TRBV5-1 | CASSPAGSDTQYF | TGCGCCAGCAGCCCCGCGGGTTCTGATACGCAGTATTTT
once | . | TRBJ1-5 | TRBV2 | CASSGQFNQPQHF | TGTGCCAGCAGCGGACAGTTCAATCAGCCCCAGCATTTT
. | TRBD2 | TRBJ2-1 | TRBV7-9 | CASSLSGINYNEQFF | TGTGCCAGCAGCCTTAGCGGGATCAACTACAATGAGCAGTTCTTC
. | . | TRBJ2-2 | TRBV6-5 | CASSYTDRNTGELFF | TGTGCCAGCAGTTACACGGACAGAAACACCGGGGAGCTGTTTTTT
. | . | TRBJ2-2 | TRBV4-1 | CASSQPGRNTGELFF | TGCGCCAGCAGCCAACCAGGACGGAACACCGGGGAGCTGTTTTTT
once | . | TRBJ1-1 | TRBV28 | CASSLGGRMNTEAFF | TGTGCCAGCAGTTTGGGGGGGAGGATGAACACTGAAGCTTTCTTT
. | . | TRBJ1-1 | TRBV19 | CASSTGLWPTEAFF | TGTGCCAGTAGTACGGGACTATGGCCCACTGAAGCTTTCTTT
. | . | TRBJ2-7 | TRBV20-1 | CSAPAAHEQYF | TGCAGTGCTCCCGCCGCCCACGAGCAGTACTTC
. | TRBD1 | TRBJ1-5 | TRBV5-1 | CASSSGQGDQPQHF | TGCGCCAGCAGCTCGGGACAGGGTGATCAGCCCCAGCATTTT